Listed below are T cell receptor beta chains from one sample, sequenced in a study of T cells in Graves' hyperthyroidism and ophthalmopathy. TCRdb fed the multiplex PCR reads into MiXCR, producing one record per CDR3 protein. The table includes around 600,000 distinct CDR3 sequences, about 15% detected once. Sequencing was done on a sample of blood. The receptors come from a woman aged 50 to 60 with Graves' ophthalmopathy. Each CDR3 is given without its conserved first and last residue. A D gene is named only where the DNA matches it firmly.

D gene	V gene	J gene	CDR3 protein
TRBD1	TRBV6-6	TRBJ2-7	ASSYTGQGSGEQY
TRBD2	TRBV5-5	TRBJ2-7	ASSLVGGPSYEQY
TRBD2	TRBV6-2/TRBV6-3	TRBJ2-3	ASRKDGTPGLASDTQY
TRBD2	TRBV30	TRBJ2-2	AWRSSGSRTGELF
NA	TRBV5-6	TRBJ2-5	ASSLYPLGIREETQY
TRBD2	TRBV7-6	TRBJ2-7	ASSSQGLAGNHEQY
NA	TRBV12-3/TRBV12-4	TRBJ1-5	ASTTSRSRSMNQPQH
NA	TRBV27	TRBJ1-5	ASGRRGGGNQPQH
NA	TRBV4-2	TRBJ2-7	AGSQPRQGSTYEQY
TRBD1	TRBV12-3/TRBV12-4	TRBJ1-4	ASSLRGTTNAKLF
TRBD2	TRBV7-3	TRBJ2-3	ASSLRASGRTDTQY
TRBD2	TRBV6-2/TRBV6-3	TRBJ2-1	ASSGTSAYEQF
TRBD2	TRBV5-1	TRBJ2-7	ASSLARREAYEQY
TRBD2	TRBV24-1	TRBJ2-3	ATSDLGLAKGTDTQY
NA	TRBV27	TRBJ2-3	ASSYFASSTDTQY
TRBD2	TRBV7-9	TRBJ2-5	ASSKMTSGRWGETQY
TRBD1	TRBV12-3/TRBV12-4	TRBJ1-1	ASSWTGGRTEAF
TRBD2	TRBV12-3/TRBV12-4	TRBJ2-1	ASRNRTSGRGDEQF
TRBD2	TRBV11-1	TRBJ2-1	ASSWDTGTSTF
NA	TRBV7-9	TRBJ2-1	ASSLGGSQF
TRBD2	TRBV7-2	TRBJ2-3	ASSLALSGRAGDTQY
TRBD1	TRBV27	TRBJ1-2	ASSFVNRGSGYT
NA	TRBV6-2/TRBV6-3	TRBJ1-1	ASSSVTAAF